This T cell receptor beta chain was sequenced for a study of OX40 agonist ivuxolimab in advanced cancers. Study background: Having had anti-PD-1, anti-PD-L1 or anti-CTLA-4 therapy before was allowed, and about 42% had some.

Study-level findings and limits: Mean expanded clone counts were higher in CD8+ than CD4+ T cells.

Measured with immunoSEQ multiplex PCR; TCRdb has only the in-frame clones, and not every one. The table shows tens of thousands of clones, with 70% to 90% occurring only once. Between the trimmed V and J ends, which lost 0 bases and 5 bases, there was a span of 4 bases. Germline values: CDR1 SGHRS, CDR2 YFSETQ. The CDR3 consists of 12 residues. Concerning this clone: The antigen remains unidentified.

The TCR comes from an adult with an advanced solid tumor such as melanoma, head and neck, liver or kidney cancer. The V gene is TRBV5-1, the J gene TRBJ2-3; unclear D gene. Sequences were derived from CD4+ or CD8+ T cells sorted from blood, sampled in a trial of the OX40 agonist ivuxolimab. The CDR3 sequence is CASSLGKDTQYF. CDR3 DNA: TGCGCCAGCAGCTTGGGTAAAGATACGCAGTATTTT.